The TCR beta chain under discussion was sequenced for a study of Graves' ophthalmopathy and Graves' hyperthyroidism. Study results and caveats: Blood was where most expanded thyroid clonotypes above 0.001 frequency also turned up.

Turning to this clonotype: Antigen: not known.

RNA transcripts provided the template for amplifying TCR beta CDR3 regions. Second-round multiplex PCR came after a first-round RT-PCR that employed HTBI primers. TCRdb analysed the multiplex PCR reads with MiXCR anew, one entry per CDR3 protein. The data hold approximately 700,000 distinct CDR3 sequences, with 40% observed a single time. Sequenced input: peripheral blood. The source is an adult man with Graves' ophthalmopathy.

Written as DNA, the CDR3 is TGTGCCAGCAGTCGAACTCTGGACGCTGGAATCGAGCAGTACTTC. Translating it yields CASSRTLDAGIEQYF. The chain employs TRBV12-3 or TRBV12-4 and TRBJ2-7; D remains ambiguous. The CDR3 covers 15 residues. Trimming removed 5 bases at V and 6 bases at J, with 20 bases between.